This record covers a single T cell receptor beta chain. This clonotype has more than one count but fewer than ten. The antigen it recognizes is unknown. Qualities for individual bases were not recorded, and no much larger clone is one base off. Receptor libraries were prepared by RT-PCR. The sample was run on an Illumina HiSeq 2500. Using fastp at Q25 and MiXCR, TCRdb reprocessed the public reads and kept productive beta chains. Under each unique CDR3 protein, matching rows form one entry showing the most common genes and DNA. The sample table records approximately 310,000 distinct CDR3 sequences; roughly a fifth of these occur just once. About 10% of the sample rests with the top ten. Sequences KGHSH (CDR1) and LQKENI (CDR2) are obtained from the germline V gene. From the cysteine up to the phenylalanine, the CDR3 has a length of 16 residues. Kept here is only the CDR3 DNA, which spans 48 bases and is read in frame from base 1. V is reduced by 2 bases and J by 4 bases, leaving a spacing of 14 bases between them.

These data are taken from a study of response to subunit inactivated influenza vaccine (dated by TCRdb to the late 2010s). The study in broad terms: The study used deep quantitative T cell receptor repertoire profiling to track responses to a trivalent subunit inactivated influenza vaccine. Broader findings and caveats from the paper: The authors suggested that each seasonal influenza vaccination may recruit only a limited number of new T cells.

The specimen was PBMCs from blood, collected about 19 months after vaccination. The chain couples TRBV18 to TRBJ2-2, with an unclear D gene assignment. This sequence was found in a man aged 50 to 69 who received an inactivated influenza vaccine. Donor details come from another sample of the same person, matched by shared clones. The base sequence is TGTGCCAGCTCACCATTCGAACGGATATCCACCGGGGAGCTGTTTTTT. Its product reads: CASSPFERISTGELFF.